The entry below gives a single TCR beta chain sequence along with its context. Other DNA sequences of this sample code for an identical CDR3. Primers included in the PCR were 60 Vbeta and 13 Jbeta primers. Sequenced by immunoSEQ multiplex PCR; TCRdb stores in-frame clones only, minus some. Of some 160,000 clones in the sample, roughly 80% are singletons; the top ten hold 1.3%. This specimen belongs to a study of cytomegalovirus exposure and HLA in healthy donors. Germline CDR1 reads SNHLY; CDR2 reads FYNNEI. The V and J ends lost 6 bases and 0 bases, in that order; junction bases with no gene match: 14. The CDR3 spans 19 residues.

This chain joins TRBV2 and TRBJ2-3, with 11 bases matching TRBD2. The specimen was PBMCs. The sequence came from a man between 45 and 60 years old in good health and CMV-seropositive. The CDR3 loop reads CASRERTSGGYHSTDTQYF. The CDR3 coding sequence is TGTGCCAGCAGAGAACGTACTAGCGGGGGCTACCATAGCACAGATACGCAGTATTTT.